This T cell receptor beta chain was identified during a study of T cell repertoires in cytomegalovirus infection. Study at large: Public TCR beta signatures provided an indication of both CMV infection and a matching HLA type. Study observations and caveats: Identification of carriers of CMV plus the relevant HLA was performed using cumulative public TCR beta family frequency. Within the response measured ex vivo, HLA-C-restricted CMV-specific TCR beta clonotypes were dominant.

This CDR3 is built from 22 residues. Germline V gene sequence: CDR1 SGHTA, CDR2 FQGNSA. V was clipped by 0 bases and J by 5 bases; unmatched bases: 18. TCRdb recomputed calls from the reads with MiXCR, one row per CDR3 protein. The sample contains some 150,000 distinct CDR3 sequences, about a quarter of which appear only once. This clonotype has a count of ten or more. Its cognate antigen is unknown. Sequencing was performed on PBMCs. The V call is TRBV7-2, the J call TRBJ2-3; TRBD2 aligns across 15 bases. The receptor was derived from a human donor in good health (CMV status not recorded). Some clones in this sample may be carry-over from other donors' samples. CDR3 protein: CASSLAPRTSGRARVVQDTQYF. For the CDR3, the DNA is TGTGCCAGCAGCTTAGCGCCCCGGACTAGCGGGAGGGCCCGAGTGGTCCAAGATACGCAGTATTTT.